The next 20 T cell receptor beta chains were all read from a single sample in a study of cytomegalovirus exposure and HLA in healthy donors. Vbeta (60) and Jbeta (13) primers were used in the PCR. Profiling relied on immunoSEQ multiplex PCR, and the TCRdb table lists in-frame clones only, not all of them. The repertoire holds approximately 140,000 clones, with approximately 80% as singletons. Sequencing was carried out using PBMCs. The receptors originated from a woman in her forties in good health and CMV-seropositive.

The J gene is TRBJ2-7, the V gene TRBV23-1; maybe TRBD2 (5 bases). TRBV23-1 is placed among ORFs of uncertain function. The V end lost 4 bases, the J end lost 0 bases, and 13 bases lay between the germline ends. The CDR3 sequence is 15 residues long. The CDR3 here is CASSRMSRGSYEQYF. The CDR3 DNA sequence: TGCGCCAGCAGTCGGATGAGCCGGGGCTCCTACGAGCAGTACTTC.

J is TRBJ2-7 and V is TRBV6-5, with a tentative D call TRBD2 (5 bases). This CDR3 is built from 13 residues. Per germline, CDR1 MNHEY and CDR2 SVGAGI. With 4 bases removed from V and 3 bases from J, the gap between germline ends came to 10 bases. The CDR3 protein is CASSFGTSYEQYF. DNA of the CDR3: TGTGCCAGCAGTTTTGGCACTAGCTACGAGCAGTACTTC.

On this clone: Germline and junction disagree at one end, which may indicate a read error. CDR3 in DNA: TGCGCCAGCAGCCTTGCCGGGGGACTAGCGGGAGATCTGTACGAGCAGTACTTC. It yields the protein CASSLAGGLAGDLYEQYF. The chain employs TRBV5-6 and TRBJ2-7; TRBD2 aligns across 14 bases. The CDR3 runs to 18 residues. Looked up from germline, CDR1 is SGHDT and CDR2 is YYEEEE.

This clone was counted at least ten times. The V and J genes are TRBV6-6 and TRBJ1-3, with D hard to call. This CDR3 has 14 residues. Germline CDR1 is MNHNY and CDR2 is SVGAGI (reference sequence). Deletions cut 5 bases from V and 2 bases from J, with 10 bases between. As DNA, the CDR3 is TGTGCCAGCAGTACCGGGAGACCTGGAAACACCATATATTTT. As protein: CASSTGRPGNTIYF.

CDR3 sequence: CASTADKAIQPQHF. As DNA, the CDR3 is TGTGCCAGCACCGCGGACAAAGCAATTCAGCCCCAGCATTTT. The chain is built from TRBV6-1 and TRBJ1-5, with D maybe TRBD1 (5 bases). V lost 7 bases, J lost 6 bases, and 16 bases lay in between. Germline lookup yields CDR1 MNHNS and CDR2 SASEGT. CDR3 length: 14 residues.

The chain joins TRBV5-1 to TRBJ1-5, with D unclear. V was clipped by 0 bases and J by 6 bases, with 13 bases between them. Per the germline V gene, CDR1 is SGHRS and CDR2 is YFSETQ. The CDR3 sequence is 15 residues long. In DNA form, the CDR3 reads TGCGCCAGCAGCTTGGACGGGATTTCGGGTCAGCCCCAGCATTTT. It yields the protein CASSLDGISGQPQHF.

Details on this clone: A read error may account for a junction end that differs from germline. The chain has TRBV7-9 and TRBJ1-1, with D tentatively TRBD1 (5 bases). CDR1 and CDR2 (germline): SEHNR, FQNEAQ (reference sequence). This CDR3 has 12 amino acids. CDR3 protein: CSSSLLGGLAFF. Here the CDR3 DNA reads TGTTCCAGCAGCTTACTCGGGGGTCTGGCTTTCTTT.

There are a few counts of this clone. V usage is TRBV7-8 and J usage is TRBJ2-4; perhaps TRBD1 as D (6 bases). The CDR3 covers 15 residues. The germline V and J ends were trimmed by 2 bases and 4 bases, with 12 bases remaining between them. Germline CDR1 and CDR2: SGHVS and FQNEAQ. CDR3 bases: TGTGCCAGCAGCTTACCCGGGACACAGAAAAACATTCAGTACTTC. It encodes CASSLPGTQKNIQYF. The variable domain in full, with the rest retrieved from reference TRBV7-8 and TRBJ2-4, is GAGVSQSPRYKVAKRGQDVALRCDPISGHVSLFWYQQALGQGPEFLTYFQNEAQLDKSGLPSDRFFAERPEGSVSTLKIQRTQQEDSAVYLCASSLPGTQKNIQYFGAGTRLSVL.

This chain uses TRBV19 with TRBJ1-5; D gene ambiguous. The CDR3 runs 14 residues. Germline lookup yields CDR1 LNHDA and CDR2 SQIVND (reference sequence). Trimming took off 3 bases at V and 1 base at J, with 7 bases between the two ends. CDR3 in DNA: TGTGCCAGTAGTATCCCGCAGAGCAATCAGCCCCAGCATTTT. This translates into CASSIPQSNQPQHF.

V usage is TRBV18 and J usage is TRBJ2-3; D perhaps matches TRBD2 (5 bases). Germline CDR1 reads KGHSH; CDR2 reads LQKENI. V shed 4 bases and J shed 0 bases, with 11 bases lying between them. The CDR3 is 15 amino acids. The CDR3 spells CASSQVSASTDTQYF. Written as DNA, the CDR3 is TGTGCCAGCTCACAAGTTAGCGCTAGCACAGATACGCAGTATTTT.

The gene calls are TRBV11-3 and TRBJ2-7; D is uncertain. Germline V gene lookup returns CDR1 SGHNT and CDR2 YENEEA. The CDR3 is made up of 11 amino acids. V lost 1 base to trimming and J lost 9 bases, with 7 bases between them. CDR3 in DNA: TGTGCCAGCAGCTTAGTTCTCGGGCAGTACTTC. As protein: CASSLVLGQYF.

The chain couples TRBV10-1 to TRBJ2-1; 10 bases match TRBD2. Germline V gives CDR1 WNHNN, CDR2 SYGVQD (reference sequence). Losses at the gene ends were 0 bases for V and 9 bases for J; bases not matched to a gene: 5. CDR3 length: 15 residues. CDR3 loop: CASSESASGRSEQFF. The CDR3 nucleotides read TGCGCCAGCAGTGAGTCTGCTAGCGGGAGAAGTGAGCAGTTCTTC.

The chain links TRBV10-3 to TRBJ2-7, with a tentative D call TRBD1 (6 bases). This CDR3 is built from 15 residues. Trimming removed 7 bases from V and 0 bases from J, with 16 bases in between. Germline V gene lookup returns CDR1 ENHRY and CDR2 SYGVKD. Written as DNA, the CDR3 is TGTGCCATCAAAGGGGACATTCTAAACTCCTACGAGCAGTACTTC. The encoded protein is CAIKGDILNSYEQYF.

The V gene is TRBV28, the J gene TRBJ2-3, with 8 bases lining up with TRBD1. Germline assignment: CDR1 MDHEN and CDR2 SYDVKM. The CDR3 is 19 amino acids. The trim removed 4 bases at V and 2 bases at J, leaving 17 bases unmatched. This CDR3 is CASSSASAWTGKYTDTQYF. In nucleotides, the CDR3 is TGTGCCAGCAGTTCAGCCTCGGCCTGGACAGGGAAGTACACAGATACGCAGTATTTT.

DNA for the CDR3: TGTGCCAGCAGTTTACACGGGACAGGGGTCTATGGCTACACCTTC. Translating gives CASSLHGTGVYGYTF. J is TRBJ1-2 and V is TRBV27; 10 bases map to TRBD1. Trimming took 2 bases from V and 4 from J; bases not matched to a gene: 4. This CDR3 region has 15 residues. The V gene's germline CDR1 is MNHEY and CDR2 SMNVEV (reference sequence).

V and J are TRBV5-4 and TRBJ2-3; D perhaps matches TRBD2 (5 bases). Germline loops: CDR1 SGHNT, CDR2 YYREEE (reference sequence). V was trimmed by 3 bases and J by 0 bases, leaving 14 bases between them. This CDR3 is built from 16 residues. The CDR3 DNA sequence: TGTGCCAGCAGCTCCCTACTAGACCCTAGCACAGATACGCAGTATTTT. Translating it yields CASSSLLDPSTDTQYF.

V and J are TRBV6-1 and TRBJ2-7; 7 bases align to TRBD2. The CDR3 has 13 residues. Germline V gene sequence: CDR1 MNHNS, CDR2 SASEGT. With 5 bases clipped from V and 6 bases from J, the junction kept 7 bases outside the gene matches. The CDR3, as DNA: TGTGCCAGCAGTAACTCCTGGACTAGCGAGCAGTACTTC. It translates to CASSNSWTSEQYF.

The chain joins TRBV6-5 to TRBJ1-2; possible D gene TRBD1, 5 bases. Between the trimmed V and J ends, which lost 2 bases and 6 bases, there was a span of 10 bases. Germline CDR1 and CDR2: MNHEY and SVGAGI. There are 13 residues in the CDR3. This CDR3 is CASSYRRGNGYTF. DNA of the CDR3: TGTGCCAGCAGTTACCGGAGGGGAAATGGCTACACCTTC.

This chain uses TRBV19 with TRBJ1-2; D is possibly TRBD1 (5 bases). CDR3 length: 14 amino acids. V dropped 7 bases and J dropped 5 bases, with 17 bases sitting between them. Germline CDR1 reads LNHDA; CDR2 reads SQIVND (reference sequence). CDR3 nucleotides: TGTGCCAGTACCCAGTCCCCAGGGCCTTATGGCTACACCTTC. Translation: CASTQSPGPYGYTF.

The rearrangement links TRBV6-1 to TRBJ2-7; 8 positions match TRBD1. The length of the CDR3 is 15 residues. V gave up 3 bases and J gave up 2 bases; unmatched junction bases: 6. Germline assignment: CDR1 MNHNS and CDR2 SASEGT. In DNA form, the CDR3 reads TGTGCCAGCAGTGACTCCGGGACAGGAACCTACGAGCAGTACTTC. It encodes CASSDSGTGTYEQYF.